This TCR beta chain comes out of a study of CD8+ T cells in alopecia areata. Study at large: Tofacitinib treatment spanned 6 to 18 months, with 6 months off drug afterward.

Sample treatment: oral pan-JAK inhibitor, 5-10 mg twice daily. Peripheral blood, together with lesional scalp punch biopsies, was collected from alopecia areata patients. Sequencing relied on a cDNA template that was reverse transcribed from extracted RNA. Produced via immunoSEQ multiplex PCR; TCRdb's table is partial and in-frame only. The sample has roughly 220,000 clones, around two fifths seen once. J was trimmed by 2 bases and V by 3 bases; bases with no gene match: 6. Germline CDR1 and CDR2: GTSNPN and SVGIG (reference sequence). The length of the CDR3 is 14 residues. The TCR sequence derives from a human donor with alopecia areata. The chain is built from TRBV30 and TRBJ1-1, with TRBD1 matching 7 bases. The sample was CD4+ T cells sorted from blood, taken at roughly week 30, from a patient treated with tofacitinib. This CDR3 is CAWSHGTENTEAFF. In nucleotides, the CDR3 is TGTGCCTGGAGCCACGGGACAGAAAACACTGAAGCTTTCTTT.